The T cell receptor beta chain described here comes from a study of blood T cell repertoires in COVID-19. The data were produced by immunoSEQ multiplex PCR, yet TCRdb's version contains in-frame clones alone and is incomplete. Altogether about 120,000 clones are present, around 90% being singletons, with the ten largest covering more than 3%. Trimming removed 1 base from V and 5 bases from J, with 6 bases in between. The length of the CDR3 is 13 residues. In germline, CDR1 is SGHNT, CDR2 YENEEA. This clone was seen only once. The sequenced sample was peripheral blood. The chain has TRBV11-3 and TRBJ2-1; D gene uncertain. The TCR originated in a woman aged 60-70 years with COVID-19, enrolled during active disease. Written as DNA, the CDR3 is TGTGCCAGCAGCTTAGGCCCTAACAATGAGCAGTTCTTC. Translated, it gives CASSLGPNNEQFF.